The T cell receptor (beta chain) under discussion was sequenced for a study of blood T cell repertoires in COVID-19. Study background: Acute and convalescent COVID-19 samples came from the United States, Italy and Spain.

Per the original methods: Estimation of nucleated cell counts relied on the amplification of reference gene primers. Measured with immunoSEQ multiplex PCR; TCRdb has only the in-frame clones, and not every one. V and J calls and clone size are given by that table; D and trimming were obtained from the DNA. Of some 300,000 clones listed, around 90% are singletons. The V and J ends lost 7 bases and 6 bases respectively, with 11 bases between them. Germline V gives CDR1 SNHLY, CDR2 FYNNEI. The CDR3 is 12 residues long. Sequenced: peripheral blood. This sequence was found in a man aged 65 to 85 with acute or convalescent COVID-19. The chain uses TRBV2 and TRBJ2-3; no firm D call. The CDR3 DNA sequence: TGTGCCAGCACCGGTCTCTGGGATACGCAGTATTTT. It yields the protein CASTGLWDTQYF.